The 20 T cell receptor beta chains below were found in one sample sequenced in a study of T cells after yellow fever vaccination. TCRdb recomputed calls from the 5' RACE reads with MiXCR, one row per CDR3 protein. This repertoire shows roughly 300,000 distinct CDR3 sequences, around 8.1% found once; its top ten account for 15% to 20%. Sequenced here: PBMCs, sampled 45 days after the first yellow fever vaccination. The receptors here all came from a man between 18 and 35 years old who received the YFV17D yellow fever vaccine.

The chain has TRBV6-2 or TRBV6-3 and TRBJ1-1; D is unresolved. The CDR3 spans 17 residues. V dropped 2 bases and J dropped 4 bases, with 20 bases sitting between them. In germline, CDR1 is MNHEY, CDR2 SVGEGT. DNA for the CDR3: TGTGCCAGCAGTTACGACCTCCTAGGCGGGATGAGCACTGAAGCTTTCTTT. Translation: CASSYDLLGGMSTEAFF.

A note on this clonotype: Mismatch with germline at one junction end may stem from a read error. This sequence joins TRBV12-3 or TRBV12-4 and TRBJ1-2; D gene ambiguous. The CDR3 is 11 amino acids. The CDR3 region is CASGRVGMLYF. CDR3 in DNA: TGTGCCAGCGGCCGGGTTGGGATGTTGTACTTC.

This clonotype was recorded many times. V usage is TRBV11-2 and J usage is TRBJ2-1; 9 positions match TRBD2. CDR1 is SGHAT, CDR2 FQNNGV, per germline. The CDR3 has 16 amino acids. V dropped 0 bases and J dropped 6; count of bases not matched to a gene: 6. CDR3 DNA: TGTGCCAGCAGCTTAGATCTTTGGCGGGGGGGCAATGAGCAGTTCTTC. Its translation: CASSLDLWRGGNEQFF.

This clonotype was seen a handful of times. The chain is built from TRBV7-2 and TRBJ2-2; 9 bases are shared with TRBD1. Germline values: CDR1 SGHTA, CDR2 FQGNSA. The CDR3 is made up of 16 amino acids. Trimming removed 1 base from V and 6 bases from J; junction bases left unmatched: 6. Here the CDR3 DNA reads TGTGCCAGCAGCTTAGGGCCCGGGACAGGGTCCGGGGAGCTGTTTTTT. Amino acid sequence: CASSLGPGTGSGELFF.

V is TRBV7-2 and J is TRBJ1-5; maybe TRBD1 (5 bases). The V end was cut by 6 bases, the J end by 0 bases, with 9 bases between. The CDR3 loop spans 14 amino acids. In germline, CDR1 is SGHTA, CDR2 FQGNSA. DNA for the CDR3: TGTGCCAGCAGTCCAGGGAATAGCAATCAGCCCCAGCATTTT. This codes for CASSPGNSNQPQHF.

This clonotype was observed a handful of times. This chain uses TRBV20-1 with TRBJ1-6, with TRBD1 matching 7 bases. This CDR3 has 13 amino acids. Germline V gene sequence: CDR1 DFQATT, CDR2 SNEGSKA (reference sequence). Losses at the gene ends were 5 bases for V and 9 bases for J; bases not matched to a gene: 7. In nucleotides, the CDR3 is TGCAGTGCTGCAAGGGACAGAGGTTCACCCCTCCACTTT. This sequence encodes CSAARDRGSPLHF.

This clonotype was picked up many times. The chain recombines TRBV7-9 with TRBJ2-7; 9 bases match TRBD1. Trimming cost V 5 bases and J 5 bases; bases outside gene matches: 1. The CDR3 loop spans 12 amino acids. Germline assignment: CDR1 SEHNR and CDR2 FQNEAQ (reference sequence). CDR3 nucleotides: TGTGCCAGCAGCCGGACAGGGGACGAGCAGTACTTC. Protein product: CASSRTGDEQYF.

This clonotype was observed a few times. The CDR3 here is CSVEGQGTSGNTIYF. In nucleotides, the CDR3 is TGCAGCGTTGAAGGGCAGGGGACCTCTGGAAACACCATATATTTT. This chain connects TRBV29-1 to TRBJ1-3; a weak D match, TRBD1 (6 bases). The length of the CDR3 is 15 residues. CDR1 is SQVTM and CDR2 is ANQGSEA in the germline V gene. V gave up 1 base and J gave up 0 bases, with 10 bases separating them.

This sequence joins TRBV10-2 and TRBJ2-2; tentatively, D is TRBD1 (5 bases). Germline lookup yields CDR1 WSHSY and CDR2 SAAADI. V was pared by 3 bases and J by 0 bases, with 17 bases between. This CDR3 has 18 amino acids. This CDR3 is CASSERGLFSANTGELFF. DNA for the CDR3: TGCGCCAGCAGTGAAAGGGGTCTCTTTTCTGCGAACACCGGGGAGCTGTTTTTT.

Of note for this clonotype: A junction end diverges from the germline sequence, so it may reflect a read error. The chain carries TRBV20-1 and TRBJ1-2, with TRBD1 identical over 7 bases. Looked up from germline, CDR1 is DFQATT and CDR2 is SNEGSKA (reference sequence). The CDR3 runs 14 residues. CDR3 in DNA: TGCGGTGCAAAACCCCCAGGGGGTGGCTATGGCTACACCTTC. It codes for CGAKPPGGGYGYTF.

The CDR3 here is CASSSAAWGDTQYF. The CDR3 DNA reads as TGTGCCAGCAGTTCTGCAGCCTGGGGAGATACGCAGTATTTT. This sequence joins TRBV27 and TRBJ2-3, with no clear D. The CDR3 covers 14 residues. Deletions cut 4 bases from V and 5 bases from J, with 13 bases between. Germline assignment: CDR1 MNHEY and CDR2 SMNVEV (reference sequence).

The genes are TRBV6-5 and TRBJ1-2, with D possibly matching TRBD1 (5 bases). V was shortened by 8 bases and J by 6 bases, with 22 bases between the two germline ends. The CDR3 loop spans 15 amino acids. Germline V CDR1 and CDR2: MNHEY, SVGAGI. Here the CDR3 reads CASAPYERGLDGYTF. CDR3 in DNA: TGTGCCAGCGCCCCCTACGAGAGGGGCTTGGATGGCTACACCTTC.

This clonotype was seen at least ten times. The chain has TRBV7-3 and TRBJ2-3; no reliable D call. Germline-derived CDR1 and CDR2 are SGHTA and FQGTGA. CDR3 length: 12 amino acids. V was clipped by 7 bases and J by 6 bases, with 11 bases between them. CDR3 sequence: CASTGTDDTQYF. CDR3 in DNA: TGTGCCAGCACGGGTACGGACGATACGCAGTATTTT.

J is TRBJ1-2 and V is TRBV7-9, with D hard to call. V lost 0 bases and J 4 bases, leaving 9 bases between the germline ends. Germline CDR1 reads SEHNR; CDR2 reads FQNEAQ (reference sequence). CDR3 size: 14 residues. CDR3 protein: CASSLATNSYGYTF. For the CDR3, the DNA is TGTGCCAGCAGCTTAGCTACGAACTCCTATGGCTACACCTTC.

The V call is TRBV12-3 or TRBV12-4, the J call TRBJ2-7; 15 positions match TRBD2. Trimming took 5 bases from V and 3 from J; bases not matched to a gene: 8. There are 17 residues in the CDR3. CDR3 amino acids: CASSDGLAGGNGYEQYV. For the CDR3, the DNA is TGTGCCAGCAGTGACGGACTAGCGGGGGGGAATGGCTACGAGCAGTACGTC.

This clonotype was counted a few times. This chain connects TRBV20-1 to TRBJ1-6; D is uncertain. V gave up 0 bases and J gave up 6 bases, with 6 bases separating them. This CDR3 is 13 amino acids long. CDR1 is DFQATT, CDR2 SNEGSKA, per germline (reference sequence). CDR3 coding DNA: TGCAGTGCTAGAGATCAGCCTAATTCACCCCTCCACTTT. This codes for CSARDQPNSPLHF.

The V and J genes are TRBV29-1 and TRBJ1-2, with 7 bases identical to TRBD1. The V segment lost 0 bases and the J segment 7 bases; nucleotides outside the gene matches: 2. The CDR3 length is 12 residues. CDR1 SQVTM and CDR2 ANQGSEA come from the germline V gene. The CDR3 DNA follows: TGCAGCGTTGAAGAACAGGGGTTTGGCTACACCTTC. It translates to CSVEEQGFGYTF.

The CDR3 DNA follows: TGTGCCAGCAGCTCCTACAGGGGACGCGAGCAGTACTTC. This encodes CASSSYRGREQYF. The V and J genes are TRBV7-6 and TRBJ2-7; TRBD1 matches at 7 bases. The germline CDR1 and CDR2 sequences are SGHVS and FNYEAQ. This CDR3 region has 13 residues. V lost 4 bases to trimming and J lost 6 bases; unmatched junction nucleotides: 6.

The chain uses TRBV20-1 and TRBJ1-1; D uncertain. Trimming removed 3 bases from V and 2 bases from J, with 13 bases in between. The CDR3 consists of 14 residues. Germline V gene data show CDR1 as DFQATT and CDR2 as SNEGSKA (reference sequence). CDR3 amino acids: CSASRIDANTEAFF. The CDR3 coding sequence is TGCAGTGCTAGCCGAATAGACGCAAACACTGAAGCTTTCTTT.

This clonotype has more than one count but fewer than ten. The chain carries TRBV5-5 and TRBJ2-2, with D perhaps matching TRBD1 or TRBD2 (5 bases each). CDR3 length: 15 amino acids. From germline, CDR1 is SGHKS and CDR2 YYEKEE (reference sequence). Trimming pared 1 base from V and 3 bases from J, leaving 10 bases between. CDR3 sequence: CASSLWGSYTGELFF. The CDR3 nucleotides are TGTGCCAGCAGCTTGTGGGGGAGCTACACCGGGGAGCTGTTTTTT. The full variable domain, with the rest looked up from reference TRBV5-5 and TRBJ2-2, is DAGVTQSPTHLIKTRGQQVTLRCSPISGHKSVSWYQQVLGQGPQFIFQYYEKEERGRGNFPDRFSARQFPNYSSELNVNALLLGDSALYLCASSLWGSYTGELFFGEGSRLTVL.